Presented here are 27 T cell receptor beta chains from one specimen sequenced in a study of blood T cell repertoires in COVID-19. The protocol was immunoSEQ multiplex PCR, while the TCRdb copy is restricted to in-frame clones and leaves out a portion. The sample consists of some 270,000 clones, 75% to 90% of them appearing once. The sequenced sample was PBMCs or T cells enriched from blood (not recorded which). All receptors come from a woman between 40 and 55 years old who had been exposed to COVID-19.

The rearrangement joins TRBV19 to TRBJ2-3; the match to TRBD2 covers 12 bases. Trimming took 3 bases from V and 0 from J; bases not matched to a gene: 10. The germline V gene has CDR1 LNHDA and CDR2 SQIVND (reference sequence). The CDR3 sequence is 19 residues long. This CDR3 is CASSIRLAGGMESTDTQYF. DNA for the CDR3: TGTGCCAGTAGTATTCGTCTAGCGGGGGGGATGGAGAGCACAGATACGCAGTATTTT.

The rearrangement uses TRBV4-3 and TRBJ2-7; 7 positions agree with TRBD1. This CDR3 is built from 22 residues. J lost 3 bases, V lost 10 bases, and 36 bases had no gene match. CDR1 is LGHNA and CDR2 is YSLEER in the germline V gene. The CDR3 protein is CANRRRTGQRRLPTTSDYEQYF. The CDR3 nucleotides read TGCGCCAACCGGAGACGGACGGGACAGAGAAGGTTGCCCACGACTTCCGACTACGAGCAGTACTTC.

CDR3 in amino acids: CASSFGAGGPYEQYF. The CDR3 coding sequence is TGTGCCAGCAGTTTCGGGGCGGGGGGGCCCTACGAGCAGTACTTC. The chain is built from TRBV27 and TRBJ2-7, with 9 bases identical to TRBD2. Germline V gene lookup returns CDR1 MNHEY and CDR2 SMNVEV (reference sequence). This CDR3 contains 15 residues. V gave up 3 bases and J gave up 2 bases; unmatched junction bases: 5.

J is TRBJ1-2 and V is TRBV11-3, with 7 bases aligning to TRBD1. V was clipped by 4 bases and J by 4 bases; unmatched bases: 12. The CDR3 totals 16 residues. Germline CDR1 reads SGHNT; CDR2 reads YENEEA. The CDR3 sequence: CASSSRTGVGSYGYTF. In DNA, the CDR3 is TGTGCCAGCAGCTCACGCACAGGGGTCGGTAGCTATGGCTACACCTTC.

The chain recombines TRBV14 with TRBJ1-5, with D hard to call. Between the trimmed V and J ends, which lost 0 bases and 5 bases, there was a span of 5 bases. This CDR3 has 13 residues. Germline V gene data show CDR1 as SGHDN and CDR2 as FVKESK. This CDR3 is CASSQERDQPQHF. The CDR3 DNA reads as TGTGCCAGCAGCCAAGAACGGGATCAGCCCCAGCATTTT.

This chain links TRBV3-1 (or the pseudogene TRBV3-2) with TRBJ1-2, with a weak D call TRBD1 (6 bases). Trimming removed 1 base at V and 4 bases at J, with 13 bases between. Germline V gene data show CDR1 as LGHDT and CDR2 as YNNKEL (reference sequence). The CDR3 length is 15 residues. CDR3 in amino acids: CASSQGTENFYGYTF. The CDR3 region has the DNA TGTGCCAGCAGCCAAGGGACAGAAAATTTCTATGGCTACACCTTC.

This chain uses TRBV28 with TRBJ2-3; 8 bases are shared with TRBD2. Germline V gives CDR1 MDHEN, CDR2 SYDVKM. The CDR3 consists of 16 residues. Trimming at V came to 4 bases and at J to 0 bases, leaving 6 bases not matched to a gene. The CDR3 sequence: CASSSPAGASTDTQYF. As DNA, the CDR3 is TGTGCCAGCAGTTCCCCAGCGGGGGCCAGCACAGATACGCAGTATTTT. Variable domain in full (rest from reference TRBV28 and TRBJ2-3): DVKVTQSSRYLVKRTGEKVFLECVQDMDHENMFWYRQDPGLGLRLIYFSYDVKMKEKGDIPEGYSVSREKKERFSLILESASTNQTSMYLCASSSPAGASTDTQYFGPGTRLTVL.

V is TRBV3-1 (or the pseudogene TRBV3-2) and J is TRBJ2-2; unclear D gene. V shed 4 bases and J shed 6 bases, with 9 bases lying between them. The CDR3 spans 13 residues. Germline loops: CDR1 LGHDT, CDR2 YNNKEL (reference sequence). This CDR3 is CASSRGSPGELFF. DNA for the CDR3: TGTGCCAGCAGCCGAGGATCCCCCGGGGAGCTGTTTTTT.

V is TRBV30 and J is TRBJ1-1, with 7 bases matching TRBD1. This CDR3 is built from 12 residues. CDR1 is GTSNPN, CDR2 SVGIG, per germline (reference sequence). V shed 7 bases, J shed 4 bases, and the junction held 6 bases outside the gene matches. This CDR3 reads CASWDRGTEAFF. CDR3 in DNA: TGTGCCTCCTGGGACAGAGGCACTGAAGCTTTCTTT.

The chain has TRBV7-9 and TRBJ2-5; D remains unclear. Germline CDR1 is SEHNR and CDR2 is FQNEAQ (reference sequence). The V end was cut by 4 bases, the J end by 7 bases, with 7 bases between. This CDR3 is 11 amino acids long. The DNA of the CDR3 is TGTGCCAGCAGCTCCCTTTGGACCCAGTACTTC. Amino acid sequence: CASSSLWTQYF.

DNA of the CDR3: TGTGCCAGCAGTTACTGGTTACAGGATCAGCCCCAGCATTTT. Translated: CASSYWLQDQPQHF. The rearrangement links TRBV6-2 or TRBV6-3 to TRBJ1-5, with D tentatively TRBD1 (5 bases). The CDR3 contains 14 residues. With 1 base removed from V and 5 bases from J, the gap between germline ends came to 9 bases. The germline CDR1 and CDR2 sequences are MNHEY and SVGEGT.

The count of this clone is one. The rearrangement uses TRBV27 and TRBJ1-2, with TRBD1 matching over 8 bases. The CDR3 consists of 16 residues. Germline values: CDR1 MNHEY, CDR2 SMNVEV (reference sequence). V lost 6 bases and J lost 7; bases outside the gene matches: 16. CDR3 sequence: CASRRGSQGALTGYTF. The DNA for the CDR3 is TGTGCCAGCAGGCGGGGATCCCAGGGGGCTTTAACTGGCTACACCTTC.

Within the sample, this clone is medium-sized (0.01 to 0.1%). Sequence at one end of the junction differs from germline and may be a read error. CDR3 sequence: CASSFTPQDTGELFF. CDR3 coding DNA: TGTGCCAGCAGCTTCACTCCCCAGGATACCGGGGAGCTGTTTTTT. V usage is TRBV5-1 and J usage is TRBJ2-2; no reliable D call. The CDR3 is made up of 15 amino acids. Germline lookup yields CDR1 SGHRS and CDR2 YFSETQ.

CDR3 in DNA: TGTGCCTGGAAGGAGCAAATGAACACTGAAGCTTTCTTT. Its translation: CAWKEQMNTEAFF. The chain recombines TRBV30 with TRBJ1-1; D uncertain. The CDR3 spans 13 residues. V was pared by 4 bases and J by 0 bases, with 9 bases between. CDR1 GTSNPN and CDR2 SVGIG come from the germline V gene (reference sequence).

The rearrangement joins TRBV28 to TRBJ1-6; no clear D. The CDR3 extends over 11 amino acids. V gave up 8 bases and J gave up 7 bases, with 6 bases separating them. The germline gives CDR1 MDHEN, CDR2 SYDVKM. CDR3 residues: CASLGNSPLHF. The CDR3 DNA reads TGTGCCAGCCTAGGCAATTCACCCCTCCACTTT. Based on the CDR3 plus reference TRBV28 and TRBJ1-6, the full variable domain is DVKVTQSSRYLVKRTGEKVFLECVQDMDHENMFWYRQDPGLGLRLIYFSYDVKMKEKGDIPEGYSVSREKKERFSLILESASTNQTSMYLCASLGNSPLHFGNGTRLTVT.

The V and J genes are TRBV25-1 and TRBJ1-4; no reliable D call. This CDR3 has 15 residues. Trimming shortened V by 3 bases and J by 5 bases, and 13 bases separated the two germline ends. Germline values: CDR1 MGHDK, CDR2 SYGVNS. CDR3 nucleotides: TGTGCCAGCAGTGAGCCGGGAGGCCCGAATGAAAAACTGTTTTTT. Its translation: CASSEPGGPNEKLFF.

The J gene is TRBJ1-2, the V gene TRBV5-1; a possible D gene is TRBD1 (6 bases). CDR3 length: 13 amino acids. Germline CDR1 is SGHRS and CDR2 is YFSETQ. V was pared by 4 bases and J by 8 bases, with 15 bases between. DNA of the CDR3: TGCGCCAGCAGCCAGGGGACATCGGGAGGCTACACCTTC. Amino acid sequence: CASSQGTSGGYTF.

The chain recombines TRBV5-1 with TRBJ1-1; D gene unclear. The CDR3 consists of 13 residues. Germline CDR1 reads SGHRS; CDR2 reads YFSETQ. V was trimmed by 1 base and J by 8 bases, leaving 12 bases between them. In nucleotides, the CDR3 is TGCGCCAGCAGCTTGTGGCAGGAAAACGAAGCTTTCTTT. Encoded protein: CASSLWQENEAFF.

This clone was observed a single time. The chain employs TRBV2 and TRBJ2-7; TRBD1 matches 7 bases. The CDR3 sequence is 15 residues long. Germline V CDR1 and CDR2: SNHLY, FYNNEI. V was clipped by 6 bases and J by 6 bases; unmatched bases: 14. The CDR3 reads CASSRKWSDRAEQYF. The CDR3 coding sequence is TGTGCCAGCAGCCGAAAATGGTCCGACAGGGCCGAGCAGTACTTC.

The rearrangement joins TRBV3-1 (or the pseudogene TRBV3-2) to TRBJ1-2; a possible D gene is TRBD1 (6 bases). Trimming stripped 4 bases from V and 6 bases from J, with 21 bases between. The CDR3 loop spans 16 amino acids. Germline-derived CDR1 and CDR2 are LGHDT and YNNKEL (reference sequence). CDR3 sequence (DNA): TGTGCCAGCAGCCCTGGTTACGGGGCAGGGGACCATGGCTACACCTTC. Translated: CASSPGYGAGDHGYTF.

CDR3 in amino acids: CASSELAGGDEQFF. The CDR3 DNA sequence: TGTGCCAGCAGTGAACTAGCGGGAGGAGATGAGCAGTTCTTC. The genes are TRBV2 and TRBJ2-1, with 11 bases that match TRBD2. CDR1 and CDR2 from the germline V gene are SNHLY and FYNNEI. The ends lost 2 bases at V and 8 bases at J; junction bases unmatched: 2. CDR3 length: 14 amino acids.

The rearrangement joins TRBV7-2 to TRBJ2-1; perhaps TRBD2 as D (6 bases). The CDR3 is made up of 16 amino acids. V lost 1 base and J 5 bases, leaving 15 bases between the germline ends. Germline V gives CDR1 SGHTA, CDR2 FQGNSA. The DNA for the CDR3 is TGTGCCAGCAGCTTAGGCTGGGCTAGCGCCGACAATGAGCAGTTCTTC. Its translation: CASSLGWASADNEQFF.

There are a few counts of this clone. V is TRBV27 and J is TRBJ2-1; 11 bases are shared with TRBD2. Germline CDR1 and CDR2: MNHEY and SMNVEV (reference sequence). The V gene end was trimmed by 4 bases and the J gene end by 8 bases; junction bases not matched to a gene: 16. The CDR3 consists of 18 residues. This CDR3 reads CASSSLILAGGRGYEQFF. DNA for the CDR3: TGTGCCAGCAGTTCGCTGATTTTAGCGGGAGGGCGGGGGTATGAGCAGTTCTTC.

V gene TRBV3-1 (or the pseudogene TRBV3-2) combines with J gene TRBJ1-1; maybe TRBD1 (6 bases). The V end was cut by 3 bases, the J end by 5 bases, with 13 bases between. The CDR3 has 14 amino acids. The germline gives CDR1 LGHDT, CDR2 YNNKEL (reference sequence). The CDR3 bases are TGTGCCAGCAGCCACTACAGGGCGTTGACTGAAGCTTTCTTT. This translates into CASSHYRALTEAFF.

This chain links TRBV3-1 (or the pseudogene TRBV3-2) with TRBJ1-6, with D possibly being TRBD1 (6 bases). Trimming removed 1 base at V and 7 bases at J, with 11 bases between. In germline, CDR1 is LGHDT, CDR2 YNNKEL (reference sequence). The CDR3 extends over 15 amino acids. CDR3 bases: TGTGCCAGCAGCCAAGGCCAGGGGCCCAATTCACCCCTCCACTTT. Its protein product is CASSQGQGPNSPLHF.

The chain combines TRBV5-1 with TRBJ1-6; 7 bases fit TRBD1. The ends lost 6 bases at V and 5 bases at J; junction bases unmatched: 23. Germline V gene data show CDR1 as SGHRS and CDR2 as YFSETQ. This CDR3 is built from 20 residues. The CDR3 DNA follows: TGCGCCAGCACATCAGGGCGACAGGGATTGAGGTGGGGTGATAATTCACCCCTCCACTTT. Protein sequence: CASTSGRQGLRWGDNSPLHF. The entire variable domain, with the rest obtained from reference TRBV5-1 and TRBJ1-6, is as follows: KAGVTQTPRYLIKTRGQQVTLSCSPISGHRSVSWYQQTPGQGLQFLFEYFSETQRNKGNFPGRFSGRQFSNSRSEMNVSTLELGDSALYLCASTSGRQGLRWGDNSPLHFGNGTRLTVT.

The chain has TRBV18 and TRBJ1-1; D gene uncertain. V was trimmed by 3 bases and J by 0 bases, leaving 11 bases between them. This CDR3 comprises 15 residues. Germline CDR1 reads KGHSH; CDR2 reads LQKENI. In nucleotides, the CDR3 is TGTGCCAGCTCACCGGAGGTCGGAGTGAACACTGAAGCTTTCTTT. Its translation: CASSPEVGVNTEAFF.